This T cell receptor beta chain derives from a study of shared clonotypes between healthy human individuals. Study details: Sampling drew on donors who were a couple of women and three men aged 18 to 49.

Germline V gene lookup returns CDR1 SEHNR and CDR2 FQNEAQ (reference sequence). J was trimmed by 5 bases and V by 2 bases; bases with no gene match: 6. This CDR3 has 17 amino acids. Study results and caveats: Depth of sequencing was expected to influence donor clonotype sharing. Non-shared clonotypes were found to have lower generation probabilities than the clonotypes that were shared by all four of the sorted-subset donors.

Turning to this clone: What it recognizes is unknown.

Sequenced by immunoSEQ multiplex PCR; TCRdb stores in-frame clones only, minus some. Of 1.4 million to 1.5 million clones listed, roughly 96% were seen once; the top ten hold approximately 1.1%. The receptor was isolated from a man in his thirties or forties in good health. Source material: naive CD4+ T cells sorted from blood. Sample subset: CD45RA+ positively selected. The chain combines TRBV7-9 with TRBJ2-1, with 13 positions matching TRBD2. CDR3 nucleotide sequence: TGTGCCAGCAGCTTATCGGGACTAGCGGGAAGTAACAATGAGCAGTTCTTC. This encodes CASSLSGLAGSNNEQFF.